This TCR beta chain derives from a study of T cell responses to AZD1222 COVID-19 vaccine. V shed 5 bases, J shed 8 bases, and the junction held 8 bases outside the gene matches. The CDR3 runs to 13 residues. Germline CDR1 is SQVTM and CDR2 is ANQGSEA. Here immunoSEQ multiplex PCR was the method, and the copy in TCRdb shows in-frame clones only, minus some. The table lists 95,000 to 100,000 clones, 90% of them singletons. The sequence was obtained from an adult in good health. J is TRBJ2-1 and V is TRBV29-1, with 8 nucleotides matching TRBD1. The specimen was peripheral blood, collected on day 0 of AZD1222 vaccination. The CDR3 here is CSVLNRGSDEQFF. DNA for the CDR3: TGCAGCGTTCTCAACAGGGGGAGCGATGAGCAGTTCTTC.